The clone carrying this T cell receptor (beta chain) occurred a few times. Its antigen is still unknown. The sample comes from a study of identical twins. TCRdb re-analysed the 5' RACE reads in MiXCR, keeping a single row per CDR3 protein. The table shows under 300,000 distinct CDR3 sequences, with roughly an eighth occurring only once. CDR3 length: 15 residues. Germline loops: CDR1 DFQATT, CDR2 SNEGSKA (reference sequence). V lost 0 bases and J lost 10, with 19 bases in between. Points from the study as a whole: Partly confounded zero-insertion analyses could result from invariant MAIT and iNKT cells. Insertions were reduced in abundant cord blood beta clonotypes but not in memory repertoires.

The sample was also reused in another study, on yellow fever vaccine responses in identical twins.

The material sequenced was memory (CD45RO+) T cells sorted from blood. This sequence joins TRBV20-1 and TRBJ2-1, with D uncertain. This sequence was found in a woman younger than 30 in good health. The CDR3 loop reads CSARDRRSPLGEQFF. The CDR3 region has the DNA TGCAGTGCTAGAGATAGGCGGTCCCCCCTCGGGGAGCAGTTCTTC.